This TCR beta chain was profiled in a study of cytomegalovirus exposure and HLA in healthy donors. The study, taken as a whole, reports: Some highly shared sequence variants likely arose as a pipeline artifact.

The CDR3 has 14 amino acids. The V gene end was trimmed by 7 bases and the J gene end by 3 bases; junction bases not matched to a gene: 9. Germline CDR1 reads GTSNPN; CDR2 reads SVGIG (reference sequence). The PCR ran on 60 Vbeta and 13 Jbeta primers. Libraries were prepared by immunoSEQ multiplex PCR; TCRdb keeps only in-frame clonotypes and omits some of them. The sample has some 130,000 clones; 80% are singletons. Notes on this clone: Antigen: not known.

This sequence was found in a man aged 35-49 years in good health and CMV-seronegative. The chain recombines TRBV30 with TRBJ2-3; 8 bases are shared with TRBD1. The sequencing sample was made of PBMCs. The CDR3 nucleotides read TGTGCCTACTCGGACAGGGTGAGAACAGATACGCAGTATTTT. As protein: CAYSDRVRTDTQYF.